This T cell receptor beta chain came from a study of blood T cell repertoires in COVID-19. TCRdb keeps only in-frame clones here, not all; method: immunoSEQ multiplex PCR. The data contain nearly 80,000 clones, around 83% of them singletons. The CDR3 spans 13 residues. Germline V gene lookup returns CDR1 WNHNN and CDR2 SYGVQD (reference sequence). V lost 6 bases and J lost 5; bases outside the gene matches: 4. The sequenced sample consisted of peripheral blood. The rearrangement joins TRBV10-1 to TRBJ2-7, with 10 bases that match TRBD1. This clonotype originated in a man in his forties or fifties with acute or convalescent COVID-19. The CDR3 DNA follows: TGCGCCAGCAGCGCCGGGACAGGGGACGAGCAGTACTTC. It is translated as CASSAGTGDEQYF.